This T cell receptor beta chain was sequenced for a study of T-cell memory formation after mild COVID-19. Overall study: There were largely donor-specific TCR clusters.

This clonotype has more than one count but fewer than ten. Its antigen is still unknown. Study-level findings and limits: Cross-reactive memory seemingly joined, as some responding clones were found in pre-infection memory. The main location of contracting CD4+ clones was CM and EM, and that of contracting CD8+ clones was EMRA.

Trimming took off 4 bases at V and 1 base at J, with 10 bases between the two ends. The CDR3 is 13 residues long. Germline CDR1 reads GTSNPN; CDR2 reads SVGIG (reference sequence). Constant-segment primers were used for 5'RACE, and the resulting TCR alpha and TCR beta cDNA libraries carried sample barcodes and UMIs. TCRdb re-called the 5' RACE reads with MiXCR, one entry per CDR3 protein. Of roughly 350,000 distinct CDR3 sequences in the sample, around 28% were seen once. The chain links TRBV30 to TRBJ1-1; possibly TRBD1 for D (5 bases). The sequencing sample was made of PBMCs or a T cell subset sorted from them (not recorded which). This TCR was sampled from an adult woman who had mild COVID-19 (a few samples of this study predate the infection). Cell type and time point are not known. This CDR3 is CAWNRFQNTEAFF. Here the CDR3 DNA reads TGTGCCTGGAACAGGTTCCAGAACACTGAAGCTTTCTTT.